These 10 T cell receptor beta chains were sequenced from one sample in a study of human T cells and chemical hapten exposure. TCRdb re-called the RACE reads through MiXCR, storing one row per CDR3 protein. The table lists roughly 100,000 distinct CDR3 sequences, roughly 11% of them singletons, with around 3.5% in the top ten. Regarding time point: patch test 1, 2 weeks after DPC sensitization. This sample's treatment: therapeutic diphenylcyclopropenone sensitization with weekly scalp DPC. The sequenced sample was whole blood, obtained in connection with sensitization to the hapten diphenylcyclopropenone (DPC). The receptors come from a woman in her forties with alopecia areata. Some clones in this sample may be carry-over from other donors' samples.

V and J are TRBV5-1 and TRBJ2-1; 11 bases are a match to TRBD1. This CDR3 contains 18 residues. The germline CDR1 and CDR2 sequences are SGHRS and YFSETQ. Losses at the gene ends were 3 bases for V and 0 bases for J; bases not matched to a gene: 8. The DNA for the CDR3 is TGCGCCAGCAGCTCCGGACAGGGGGCTAGCAGCTCCTACAATGAGCAGTTCTTC. It translates to CASSSGQGASSSYNEQFF.

Only a few counts were recorded for this clonotype. The CDR3 nucleotides are TGCAGTGCTCCAGGGACTCCCCAAGAGACCCAGTACTTC. Translated, it gives CSAPGTPQETQYF. The chain uses TRBV20-1 and TRBJ2-5, with D maybe TRBD2 (6 bases). Germline V gene data show CDR1 as DFQATT and CDR2 as SNEGSKA (reference sequence). Between the trimmed V and J ends, which lost 5 bases and 1 base, there was a span of 11 bases. The CDR3 runs 13 residues.

This clonotype was seen only a few times. CDR3 coding DNA: TGTGCCAGCAGTTACTGGTCGGGAGGGGAGCAGTTCTTC. This gives the protein CASSYWSGGEQFF. J is TRBJ2-1 and V is TRBV6-2 or TRBV6-3; 8 bases agree with TRBD2. The V segment lost 1 base and the J segment 10 bases; nucleotides outside the gene matches: 3. Germline values: CDR1 MNHEY, CDR2 SVGEGT. The CDR3 runs to 13 residues.

Points on this clonotype: Since a much larger clone is just one base distant, this may be a read error. The chain recombines TRBV4-2 with TRBJ1-5; no firm D call. Trimming stripped 5 bases from V and 0 bases from J, with 2 bases between. The CDR3 runs to 12 residues. Per the germline V gene, CDR1 is LGHNA and CDR2 is YNFKEQ. CDR3 sequence (DNA): TGTGCCAGCAGCAATAGCAATCAGCCCCAGCATTTT. Translated: CASSNSNQPQHF.

This clonotype was detected only a few times. This chain uses TRBV20-1 with TRBJ2-6; D unresolved. Trimming removed 4 bases at V and 0 bases at J, with 10 bases between. The CDR3 has 15 amino acids. The germline V gene has CDR1 DFQATT and CDR2 SNEGSKA (reference sequence). The CDR3 sequence is CSATADYSGANVLTF. The CDR3, as DNA: TGCAGTGCTACCGCGGATTACTCTGGGGCCAACGTCCTGACTTTC.

The sample holds many counts of this clonotype. V is TRBV4-3 and J is TRBJ1-2; 11 bases are a match to TRBD1. The trim removed 8 bases at V and 8 bases at J, leaving 10 bases unmatched. Germline V gene lookup returns CDR1 LGHNA and CDR2 YSLEER. The CDR3 consists of 14 residues. The CDR3 DNA is TGCGCCAGCGGCTCGGGACAGGGGGTTTACGGCTACACCTTC. Its translation: CASGSGQGVYGYTF.

This clonotype was seen repeatedly, ten times or more. V is TRBV6-6 and J is TRBJ2-1, with D perhaps TRBD2 (5 bases). Germline V gene lookup returns CDR1 MNHNY and CDR2 SVGAGI (reference sequence). Between the trimmed V and J ends, which lost 5 bases and 8 bases, there was a span of 22 bases. The CDR3 has 16 residues. The CDR3 DNA sequence: TGTGCCAGCAGTATACCAATAGGGCCTGCGCGGGATGAGCAGTTCTTC. Translating gives CASSIPIGPARDEQFF.

The rearrangement uses TRBV5-4 and TRBJ1-2; no reliable D call. Per germline, CDR1 SGHNT and CDR2 YYREEE (reference sequence). Trimming left V 2 bases short and J 0 bases short, with 5 bases between. The CDR3 loop spans 13 amino acids. The CDR3 spells CASSLLTNYGYTF. CDR3 nucleotides: TGTGCCAGCAGCTTACTAACTAACTATGGCTACACCTTC.

This clonotype was observed at least ten times. The genes are TRBV6-2 or TRBV6-3 and TRBJ2-7; D ambiguous. Germline values: CDR1 MNHEY, CDR2 SVGEGT. There are 14 residues in the CDR3. The germline V and J ends were trimmed by 7 bases and 3 bases, with 16 bases remaining between them. Here the CDR3 reads CASKKHPTLYEQYF. Here the CDR3 DNA reads TGTGCCAGCAAAAAACACCCAACCCTCTACGAGCAGTACTTC.

This clonotype was observed many times. This sequence joins TRBV18 and TRBJ2-3, with D possibly TRBD2 on 5 matching bases. V gave up 1 base and J gave up 0 bases, with 17 bases separating them. CDR3 size: 18 residues. Per germline, CDR1 KGHSH and CDR2 LQKENI. In DNA, the CDR3 is TGTGCCAGCTCACCACTAGCGCCTGGGCCGACTAGCACAGATACGCAGTATTTT. Protein product: CASSPLAPGPTSTDTQYF.